This TCR beta chain was documented in a study of precursors of human CD4 cytotoxic T cells (dated by TCRdb to between 2018 and 2020). Some background on the complete study: In total, CD4+ memory subsets from some 13 donors went into the bulk TCR-seq analysis. TCR-seq analysis of 12 to 15 donors yielded TCRalpha and TCRbeta chain sequences (table S7). The paper as a whole reports these results and caveats: IL-7Rhigh and IL-7R- TEMRA subsets showed more restricted TCR repertoires, with lower diversity and more expanded clonotypes, than TCM and TEM subsets. A bigger share of IL-7Rhigh TEMRA clonotypes consisted of expanded effector clonotypes than was the case for TEM or TCM clonotypes. Only 13 of the 14 donors were included in some bulk TCR-seq comparisons, which suggests that not every subset was available for every donor. The authors noted that a human observational design cannot definitively establish the direction of differentiation between precursor and effector cells.

To test a precursor-effector relationship among CD4 cytotoxic T cells, bulk UMI-based TCR sequencing was performed on four sorted CD4+ memory subsets (TCM, TEM, IL-7Rhigh TEMRA, IL-7R- TEMRA). Cells were obtained from peripheral blood mononuclear cells that had been isolated from human blood. Sequencing instrument: Illumina MiSeq. The authors processed their data as follows. To quantify repertoire diversity, the Shannon-Wiener index was calculated using VDJtools. TCRbeta clonotypes with a clonotype frequency of at least 3 were defined as expanded. The public reads were reprocessed in TCRdb via fastp at Q25 and MiXCR, keeping in-frame beta chains. Duplicate CDR3 protein sequences are folded into a single record with the most common DNA and genes. V and J calls and clone size were set by TCRdb, not the authors. The sample table records more than 700 distinct CDR3 sequences; approximately 19% of these occur just once. Around 15% of the sample goes to the ten largest clones.

Inclusive of the bounding cysteine and phenylalanine, the CDR3 is 18 residues long. The retained sequence is limited to the CDR3, 54 bases, with the frame set at the first base. The germline V gene (reference sequence) provides CDR1 LGHDT and CDR2 YNNKEL. Trimming takes 4 bases off V and 9 bases off J; junction bases not matched to a gene: 14. This clonotype is termed large (0.1 to 1%). Its specific antigen is unknown. Within one base of it there is no much larger clone, and no base qualities were kept. Input material: memory CD4+ T cells from blood (PBMCs). This TCR was sampled from a human donor in good health. Here the chain combines TRBV3-1 and TRBJ2-2, with 13 central nucleotides matching TRBD2. The base sequence is TGTGCCAGCAGCCTACGATCGGGACTAGCGGGGCCTGGGAGGGAGCTGTTTTTT. Translated, it gives CASSLRSGLAGPGRELFF.